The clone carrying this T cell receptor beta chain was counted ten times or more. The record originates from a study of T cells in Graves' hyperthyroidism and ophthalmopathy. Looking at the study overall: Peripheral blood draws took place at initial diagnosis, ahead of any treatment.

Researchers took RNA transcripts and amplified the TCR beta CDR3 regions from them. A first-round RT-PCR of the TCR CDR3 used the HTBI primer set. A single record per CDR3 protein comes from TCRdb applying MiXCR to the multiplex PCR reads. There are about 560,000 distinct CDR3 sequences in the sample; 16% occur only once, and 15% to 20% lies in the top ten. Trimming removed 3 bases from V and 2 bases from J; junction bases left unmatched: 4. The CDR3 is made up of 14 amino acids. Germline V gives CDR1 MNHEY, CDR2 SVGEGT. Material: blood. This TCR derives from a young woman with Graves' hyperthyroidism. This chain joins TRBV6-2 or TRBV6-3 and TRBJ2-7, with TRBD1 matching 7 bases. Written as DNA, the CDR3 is TGTGCCAGCAGTTATGGTCAGGGGGCCTACGAGCAGTACTTC. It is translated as CASSYGQGAYEQYF.